The 24 T cell receptor beta chains below all came from one sample that was sequenced in a study of vaccination and CD4 T cells after COVID-19 (dated by TCRdb to the early 2020s). The receptor library was made with PCR. These reads were obtained on an Illumina iSeq 100. TCR sequencing of DNA from cultured CD4+ T cells used the Oncomine TCR Beta short-read assay at the Johns Hopkins FTIC core. Through fastp at Q25 and MiXCR, TCRdb rebuilt clones from the public reads, retaining in-frame beta chains. Merged by CDR3 protein, the rows form single entries marked with the most common genes and DNA. The sample table lists several thousand distinct CDR3 sequences, less than 70% of them with a count of one. Jointly, the top ten make up 20% of the sample. The treatment or condition label, as the study defines it: approximately 11-day PBMC culture with coronavirus spike peptide pools or control peptides (ViraFEST assay).

These receptors are not linked to any known antigen. Sequenced here: cultured CD4+ T cells from blood, sampled after SARS-CoV-2 vaccination. These receptor sequences come from a human donor with COVID-19.

The chain carries TRBV5-4 and TRBJ2-7; D is possibly TRBD1 (6 bases). Germline CDR1 SGHNT, CDR2 YYREEE (reference sequence). The CDR3 has 13 residues. The V and J ends lost 3 bases and 2 bases respectively, with 9 bases between them. The DNA for the CDR3 is TGTGCCAGCAGCTCTCGGACAGCCTACGAGCAGTACTTC. This sequence encodes CASSSRTAYEQYF.

The rearrangement uses TRBV20-1 and TRBJ2-7; D is undetermined. Per germline, CDR1 DFQATT and CDR2 SNEGSKA (reference sequence). The ends were cut back, 3 bases at V and 0 bases at J, with 12 bases in the middle. The CDR3 contains 14 residues. This CDR3 reads CSASVPWGSYEQYF. In nucleotides, the CDR3 is TGCAGTGCTAGCGTACCCTGGGGCTCCTACGAGCAGTACTTC.

This rearrangement joins TRBV20-1 to TRBJ1-2; TRBD1 might be the D (5 bases). The CDR3 loop spans 17 amino acids. The ends were cut back, 1 base at V and 3 bases at J, with 21 bases in the middle. Germline CDR1 and CDR2: DFQATT and SNEGSKA (reference sequence). The CDR3 region has the DNA TGCAGTGCTAGAGCCCCGCTGGGGGGAGGATGGGACTATGGCTACACCTTC. Translation gives CSARAPLGGGWDYGYTF.

V usage is TRBV6-1 and J usage is TRBJ2-1, with 7 nucleotides matching TRBD2. The CDR3 totals 13 residues. In germline, CDR1 is MNHNS, CDR2 SASEGT. V trimming: 8 bases; J trimming: 2 bases; junction bases outside the gene matches: 3. In DNA, the CDR3 is TGTGCCAGCTTAGCGGGCGCCTACAATGAGCAGTTCTTC. Protein product: CASLAGAYNEQFF.

This clonotype has just a few counts. The rearrangement links TRBV20-1 to TRBJ2-5; TRBD1 is a possible D gene (6 bases). Germline V CDR1 and CDR2: DFQATT, SNEGSKA (reference sequence). This CDR3 contains 13 residues. V was trimmed by 5 bases and J by 3 bases, leaving 13 bases between them. The CDR3 here is CSADNTGKETQYF. CDR3 DNA sequence: TGCAGTGCTGATAACACAGGGAAAGAGACCCAGTACTTC.

V and J are TRBV18 and TRBJ2-3; possibly TRBD1 for D (6 bases). CDR3 size: 15 residues. The germline V gene encodes CDR1 KGHSH and CDR2 LQKENI. Between the trimmed V and J ends, which lost 4 bases and 2 bases, there was a span of 13 bases. This chain's CDR3 is CASSLRDKLTDTQYF. The CDR3, as DNA: TGTGCCAGCTCACTCCGGGACAAGCTCACAGATACGCAGTATTTT.

This clonotype was counted once. This rearrangement joins TRBV6-1 to TRBJ1-5; D not resolved. Looked up from germline, CDR1 is MNHNS and CDR2 is SASEGT. The CDR3 is made up of 16 amino acids. V lost 5 bases and J 2 bases, leaving 16 bases between the germline ends. CDR3 protein: CASSPLRGSRNQPQHF. For the CDR3, the DNA is TGTGCCAGCAGTCCCCTAAGAGGTTCTCGCAATCAGCCCCAGCATTTT.

The gene calls are TRBV15 and TRBJ2-7; no firm D call. Per germline, CDR1 LNHNV and CDR2 YYDKDF (reference sequence). V lost 6 bases to trimming and J lost 2 bases, with 11 bases between them. The CDR3 is 13 amino acids. The CDR3 region is CATRDVATYEQYF. CDR3 nucleotide sequence: TGTGCCACCAGGGACGTGGCCACCTACGAGCAGTACTTC.

This chain uses TRBV4-1 with TRBJ2-7; TRBD1 agrees at 10 bases. The V segment lost 8 bases and the J segment 6 bases; nucleotides outside the gene matches: 4. The V gene's germline CDR1 is MGHRA and CDR2 YSYEKL. There are 12 residues in the CDR3. CDR3 sequence: CASRDRGLEQYF. The CDR3 DNA reads as TGCGCCAGCCGGGACAGGGGTCTCGAGCAGTACTTC.

In regard to this clonotype: It may be a read error: a sequence one base away is much more abundant. The chain carries TRBV7-3 and TRBJ2-3; 9 bases line up with TRBD2. The CDR3 consists of 15 residues. Per the germline V gene, CDR1 is SGHTA and CDR2 is FQGTGA. DNA for the CDR3: TGTGCCAGCAGCCGAGCGGGGGGCAGCACAGATGCGCAGTATTTT. This translates into CASSRAGGSTDAQYF.

The chain couples TRBV11-2 to TRBJ1-6, with TRBD1 matching 10 bases. The CDR3 length is 14 residues. Trimming at V came to 5 bases and at J to 9 bases, leaving 4 bases not matched to a gene. CDR1 and CDR2 from the germline V gene are SGHAT and FQNNGV. Here the CDR3 DNA reads TGTGCCAGCAGCCCCGGACAGGGGGTTTCACCCCTCCACTTT. Translated: CASSPGQGVSPLHF. The full variable domain, rest sourced from reference TRBV11-2 and TRBJ1-6, is EAGVAQSPRYKIIEKRQSVAFWCNPISGHATLYWYQQILGQGPKLLIQFQNNGVVDDSQLPKDRFSAERLKGVDSTLKIQPAKLEDSAVYLCASSPGQGVSPLHFGNGTRLTVT.

In its sample, this clonotype was seen a few times. The V and J genes are TRBV20-1 and TRBJ2-2; the D is unclear. There are 15 residues in the CDR3. V was trimmed by 4 bases and J by 2 bases, leaving 14 bases between them. Germline V gene sequence: CDR1 DFQATT, CDR2 SNEGSKA (reference sequence). For the CDR3, the DNA is TGCAGTGCTAAGGTGTCAGCTCTTAACACCGGGGAGCTGTTTTTT. Amino acid sequence: CSAKVSALNTGELFF.

V is TRBV2 and J is TRBJ2-6, with D perhaps TRBD2 (5 bases). The germline gives CDR1 SNHLY, CDR2 FYNNEI. The CDR3 has 14 amino acids. The CDR3 region has the DNA TGTGTCACAGCTGGGAGCTCTGGGGCCAACGTCCTGACTTTC. It yields the protein CVTAGSSGANVLTF.

This chain joins TRBV20-1 and TRBJ2-1, with D hard to call. Germline values: CDR1 DFQATT, CDR2 SNEGSKA (reference sequence). Trimming stripped 6 bases from V and 5 bases from J, with 14 bases between. This CDR3 is 13 amino acids long. The DNA for the CDR3 is TGCAGTGCCACCCGCCCCGTTGACAATGAGCAGTTCTTC. This sequence encodes CSATRPVDNEQFF.

This clonotype was picked up a small number of times. The chain couples TRBV12-5 to TRBJ1-1; 9 bases agree with TRBD1. CDR1 and CDR2 (germline): LGHNT, FRNRAP. With 5 bases clipped from V and 5 bases from J, the junction kept 6 bases outside the gene matches. This CDR3 is 14 amino acids long. The CDR3 sequence: CASGRRDRGTEAFF. The CDR3 region has the DNA TGTGCTAGTGGTCGCCGTGACAGGGGGACTGAAGCTTTCTTT.

The chain carries TRBV24-1 and TRBJ2-2; no reliable D call. The germline V and J ends were trimmed by 3 bases and 6 bases, with 7 bases remaining between them. Germline CDR1 reads KGHDR; CDR2 reads SFDVKD. The CDR3 is 13 residues long. CDR3 DNA: TGTGCCACCAGTGATCAAAAAGCCGGGGAGCTGTTTTTT. Its translation: CATSDQKAGELFF.

This chain connects TRBV7-2 to TRBJ1-1; D may be TRBD1 (6 bases). V was trimmed by 2 bases and J by 0 bases, leaving 7 bases between them. CDR3 length equals 14 residues. Germline values: CDR1 SGHTA, CDR2 FQGNSA. The CDR3 region has the DNA TGTGCCAGCAGCTTAAGGGGGGTGAACACTGAAGCTTTCTTT. It yields the protein CASSLRGVNTEAFF.

The chain joins TRBV5-1 to TRBJ2-5; 7 nucleotides align to TRBD2. Germline trimming cut 4 bases from V and 3 bases from J; bases unmatched to any gene: 3. The CDR3 is 13 amino acids. Germline lookup yields CDR1 SGHRS and CDR2 YFSETQ. The CDR3 DNA follows: TGCGCCAGCAGCCCTGCGGGGGAAGAGACCCAGTACTTC. Protein sequence: CASSPAGEETQYF.

This sequence joins TRBV11-2 and TRBJ1-2, with 9 bases matching TRBD1. The CDR3 contains 15 residues. The V segment lost 5 bases and the J segment 8 bases; nucleotides outside the gene matches: 12. Germline V gives CDR1 SGHAT, CDR2 FQNNGV. As DNA, the CDR3 is TGTGCCAGCAGCCGGGACAGGGTGCAGCTCGGCGGCTACACCTTC. It encodes CASSRDRVQLGGYTF. Filled out from reference TRBV11-2 and TRBJ1-2, the complete variable domain reads EAGVAQSPRYKIIEKRQSVAFWCNPISGHATLYWYQQILGQGPKLLIQFQNNGVVDDSQLPKDRFSAERLKGVDSTLKIQPAKLEDSAVYLCASSRDRVQLGGYTFGSGTRLTVV.

The rearrangement joins TRBV6-2 or TRBV6-3 to TRBJ1-1; tentatively, D is TRBD1 (5 bases). The germline gives CDR1 MNHEY, CDR2 SVGEGT. There are 17 residues in the CDR3. Trimming removed 3 bases at V and 2 bases at J, with 19 bases between. The CDR3 bases are TGTGCCAGCAGTTATATGATCGGGATTGGGGCAAACACTGAAGCTTTCTTT. Its protein is CASSYMIGIGANTEAFF.

This clonotype was observed a few times. This chain connects TRBV7-2 to TRBJ2-2; TRBD1 or TRBD2 may be the D gene (5 bases each). With 5 bases removed from V and 4 bases from J, the gap between germline ends came to 14 bases. The CDR3 has 15 residues. From germline, CDR1 is SGHTA and CDR2 FQGNSA. CDR3 coding DNA: TGTGCCAGCAGCCGTTCGGGACCCATCACCGGGGAGCTGTTTTTT. Its protein is CASSRSGPITGELFF.

This clonotype was seen just once. The chain employs TRBV19 and TRBJ2-2, with D possibly TRBD2 on 5 matching bases. This CDR3 has 13 residues. Germline V lookup: CDR1 LNHDA, CDR2 SQIVND (reference sequence). The V and J ends lost 6 bases and 7 bases respectively, with 12 bases between them. CDR3 loop: CASSGREGGELFF. In DNA, the CDR3 is TGTGCCAGTAGCGGCCGGGAAGGCGGGGAGCTGTTTTTT.

The chain is built from TRBV6-2 or TRBV6-3 and TRBJ2-2; weak D call: TRBD1 (8 bases). The length of the CDR3 is 14 residues. The V gene's germline CDR1 is MNHEY and CDR2 SVGEGT. Trimming pared 9 bases from V and 3 bases from J, leaving 14 bases between. CDR3 bases: TGTGCCAGTAACAGGGGGGGAGACACCGGGGAGCTGTTTTTT. It specifies CASNRGGDTGELFF.

This rearrangement joins TRBV2 to TRBJ1-2; D possibly corresponds to TRBD1 (5 bases). Per the germline V gene, CDR1 is SNHLY and CDR2 is FYNNEI. CDR3 length: 15 residues. Between the trimmed V and J ends, which lost 7 bases and 4 bases, there was a span of 19 bases. CDR3 loop: CASTWTRDGGYGYTF. DNA of the CDR3: TGTGCCAGCACCTGGACGCGGGACGGTGGCTATGGCTACACCTTC.